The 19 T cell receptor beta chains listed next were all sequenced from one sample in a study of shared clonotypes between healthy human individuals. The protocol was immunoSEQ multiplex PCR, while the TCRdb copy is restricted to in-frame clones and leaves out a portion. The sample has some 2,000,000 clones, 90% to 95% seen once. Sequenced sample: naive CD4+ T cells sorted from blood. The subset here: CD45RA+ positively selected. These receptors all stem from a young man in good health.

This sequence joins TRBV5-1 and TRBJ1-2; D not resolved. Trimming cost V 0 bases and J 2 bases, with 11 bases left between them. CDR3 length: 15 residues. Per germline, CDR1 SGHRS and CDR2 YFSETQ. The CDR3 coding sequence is TGCGCCAGCAGCTTGGCGCCGGGAGCGAACTATGGCTACACCTTC. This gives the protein CASSLAPGANYGYTF.

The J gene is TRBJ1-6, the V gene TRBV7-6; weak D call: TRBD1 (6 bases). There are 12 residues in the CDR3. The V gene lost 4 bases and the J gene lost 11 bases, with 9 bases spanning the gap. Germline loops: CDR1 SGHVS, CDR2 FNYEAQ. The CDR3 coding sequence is TGTGCCAGCAGCTCACAGGGACCACCCCTCCACTTT. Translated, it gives CASSSQGPPLHF.

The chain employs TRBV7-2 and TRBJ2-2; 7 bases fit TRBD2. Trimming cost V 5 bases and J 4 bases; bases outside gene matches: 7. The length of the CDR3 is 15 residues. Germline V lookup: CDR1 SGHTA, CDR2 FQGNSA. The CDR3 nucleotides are TGTGCCAGCAGCCCCCTACGCGGGAGCACCGGGGAGCTGTTTTTT. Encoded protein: CASSPLRGSTGELFF.

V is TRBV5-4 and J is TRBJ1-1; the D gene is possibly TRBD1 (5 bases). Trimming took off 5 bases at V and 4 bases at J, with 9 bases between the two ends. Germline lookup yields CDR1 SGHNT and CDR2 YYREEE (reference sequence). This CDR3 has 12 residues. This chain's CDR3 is CASSSGSTEAFF. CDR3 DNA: TGTGCCAGCAGTTCAGGGAGCACTGAAGCTTTCTTT. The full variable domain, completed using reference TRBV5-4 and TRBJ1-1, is ETGVTQSPTHLIKTRGQQVTLRCSSQSGHNTVSWYQQALGQGPQFIFQYYREEENGRGNFPPRFSGLQFPNYSSELNVNALELDDSALYLCASSSGSTEAFFGQGTRLTVV.

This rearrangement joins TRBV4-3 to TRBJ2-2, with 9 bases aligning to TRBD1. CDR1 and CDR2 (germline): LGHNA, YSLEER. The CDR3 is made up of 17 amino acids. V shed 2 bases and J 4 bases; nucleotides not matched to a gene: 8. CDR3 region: CASSQYPGQGITGELFF. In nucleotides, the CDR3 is TGCGCCAGCAGCCAATACCCGGGACAGGGAATCACCGGGGAGCTGTTTTTT.

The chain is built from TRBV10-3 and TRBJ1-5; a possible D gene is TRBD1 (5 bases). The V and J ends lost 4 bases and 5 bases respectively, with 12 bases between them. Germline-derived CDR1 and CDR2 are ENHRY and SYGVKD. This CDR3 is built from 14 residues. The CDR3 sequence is CAISAAGAYQPQHF. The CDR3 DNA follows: TGTGCCATCAGTGCAGCCGGGGCTTATCAGCCCCAGCATTTT.

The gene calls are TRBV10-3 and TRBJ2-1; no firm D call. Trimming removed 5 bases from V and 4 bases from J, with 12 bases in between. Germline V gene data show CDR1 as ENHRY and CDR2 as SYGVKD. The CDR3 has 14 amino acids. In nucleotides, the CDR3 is TGTGCCATCAGTTTCGACGGAACATACAATGAGCAGTTCTTC. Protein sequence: CAISFDGTYNEQFF.

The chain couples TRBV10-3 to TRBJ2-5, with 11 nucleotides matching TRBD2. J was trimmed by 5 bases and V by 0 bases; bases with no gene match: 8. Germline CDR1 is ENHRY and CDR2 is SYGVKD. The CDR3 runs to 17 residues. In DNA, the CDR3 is TGTGCCATCAGTGAGTCGTTTCTAGCGGGGGGCCAGGAGACCCAGTACTTC. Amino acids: CAISESFLAGGQETQYF.

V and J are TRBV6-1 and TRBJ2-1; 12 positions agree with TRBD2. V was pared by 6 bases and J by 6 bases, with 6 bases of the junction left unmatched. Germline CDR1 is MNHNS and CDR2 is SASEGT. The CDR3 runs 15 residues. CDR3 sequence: CASRRGLAGGNEQFF. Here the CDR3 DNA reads TGTGCCAGCAGAAGGGGACTAGCGGGTGGCAATGAGCAGTTCTTC.

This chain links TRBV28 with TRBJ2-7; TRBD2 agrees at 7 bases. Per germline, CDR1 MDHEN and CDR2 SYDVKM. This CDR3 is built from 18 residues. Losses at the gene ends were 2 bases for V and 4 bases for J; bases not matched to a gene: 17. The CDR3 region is CASSLPSGGGVGQYEQYF. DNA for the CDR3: TGTGCCAGCAGTTTACCCTCGGGGGGAGGCGTAGGCCAGTACGAGCAGTACTTC.

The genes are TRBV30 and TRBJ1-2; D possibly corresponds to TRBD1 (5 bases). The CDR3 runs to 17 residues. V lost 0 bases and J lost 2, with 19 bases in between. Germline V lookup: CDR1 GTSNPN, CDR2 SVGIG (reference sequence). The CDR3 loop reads CAWSVLTPGRANYGYTF. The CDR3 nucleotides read TGTGCCTGGAGTGTACTTACCCCCGGCAGGGCCAACTATGGCTACACCTTC.

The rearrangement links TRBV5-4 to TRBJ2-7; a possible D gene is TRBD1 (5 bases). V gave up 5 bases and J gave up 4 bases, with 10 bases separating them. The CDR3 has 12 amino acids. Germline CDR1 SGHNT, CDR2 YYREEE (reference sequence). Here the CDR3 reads CASSCRQYEQYF. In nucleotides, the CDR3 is TGTGCCAGCAGTTGCCGACAGTACGAGCAGTACTTC.

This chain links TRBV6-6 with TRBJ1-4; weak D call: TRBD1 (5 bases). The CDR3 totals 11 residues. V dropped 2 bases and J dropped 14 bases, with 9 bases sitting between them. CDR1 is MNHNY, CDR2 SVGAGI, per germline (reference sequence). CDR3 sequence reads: CASSYGGELFF. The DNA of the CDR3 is TGTGCCAGCAGTTACGGGGGAGAGCTGTTTTTT.

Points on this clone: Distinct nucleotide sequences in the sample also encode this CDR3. Here the CDR3 reads CASSLAGESYEQYF. CDR3 nucleotides: TGCGCCAGCAGCTTGGCAGGGGAATCCTACGAGCAGTACTTC. The chain joins TRBV5-1 to TRBJ2-7, with D possibly being TRBD1 (6 bases). The CDR3 length is 14 residues. V shed 0 bases and J shed 1 base, with 8 bases lying between them. Germline lookup yields CDR1 SGHRS and CDR2 YFSETQ. The full variable domain, its missing parts supplied by reference TRBV5-1 and TRBJ2-7, is KAGVTQTPRYLIKTRGQQVTLSCSPISGHRSVSWYQQTPGQGLQFLFEYFSETQRNKGNFPGRFSGRQFSNSRSEMNVSTLELGDSALYLCASSLAGESYEQYFGPGTRLTVT.

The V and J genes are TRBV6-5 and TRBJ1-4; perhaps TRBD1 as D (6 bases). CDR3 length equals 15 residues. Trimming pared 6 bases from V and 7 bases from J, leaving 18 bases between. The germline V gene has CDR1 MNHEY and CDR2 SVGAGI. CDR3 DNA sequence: TGTGCCAGCAGGCAGCGGGGGGCGAGGGGTGAAAAACTGTTTTTT. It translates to CASRQRGARGEKLFF.

The DNA for the CDR3 is TGTGCATGGGCGGGAGGGTTAGCCGCCCAAGAGACCCAGTACTTC. Protein: CAWAGGLAAQETQYF. The chain carries TRBV27 and TRBJ2-5; 9 bases map to TRBD2. Per the germline V gene, CDR1 is MNHEY and CDR2 is SMNVEV (reference sequence). This CDR3 is built from 15 residues.

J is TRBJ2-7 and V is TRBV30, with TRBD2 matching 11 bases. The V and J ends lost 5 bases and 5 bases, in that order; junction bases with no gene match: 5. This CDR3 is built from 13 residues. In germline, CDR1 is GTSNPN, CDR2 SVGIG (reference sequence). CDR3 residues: CAWVLAGEHEQYF. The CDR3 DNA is TGTGCCTGGGTACTAGCGGGAGAGCACGAGCAGTACTTC.

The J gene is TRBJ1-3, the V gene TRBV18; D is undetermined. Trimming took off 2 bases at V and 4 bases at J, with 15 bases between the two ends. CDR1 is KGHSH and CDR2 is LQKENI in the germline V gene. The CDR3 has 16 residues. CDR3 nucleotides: TGTGCCAGCTCACCATACGAGGCAGGCCGGGGAAACACCATATATTTT. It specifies CASSPYEAGRGNTIYF. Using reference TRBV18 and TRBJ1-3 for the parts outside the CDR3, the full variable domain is NAGVMQNPRHLVRRRGQEARLRCSPMKGHSHVYWYRQLPEEGLKFMVYLQKENIIDESGMPKERFSAEFPKEGPSILRIQQVVRGDSAAYFCASSPYEAGRGNTIYFGEGSWLTVV.

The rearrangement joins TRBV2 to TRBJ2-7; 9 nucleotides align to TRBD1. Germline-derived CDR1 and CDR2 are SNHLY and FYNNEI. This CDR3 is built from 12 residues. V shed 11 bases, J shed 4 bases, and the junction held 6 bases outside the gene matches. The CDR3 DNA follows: TGTGCCGGAAGCGGACAGGGGTACGAGCAGTACTTC. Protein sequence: CAGSGQGYEQYF.